The subject of this entry is one T cell receptor beta chain. The antigen is undetermined. V dropped 8 bases and J dropped 7 bases, with 17 bases sitting between them. The CDR3 sequence is 14 residues long. The germline V gene has CDR1 WSHSY and CDR2 SAAADI. This sample was taken from a study of follicular helper T cells after annual influenza vaccination. The overall study: For some subjects, blood spans the 2013-2014, 2014-2015 and 2015-2016 annual vaccinations.

Findings of the study overall: Each annual vaccination recalled recurring oligoclonal ICOS+CD38+ cTfh clonotypes.

The time point is: 2015-2016 season, pre-vaccination. Donors were community-dwelling with no influenza vaccine in the prior 6 months. Donors with HIV/AIDS, active malignancy, immunomodulators or active illness were excluded. Clones were sequenced by immunoSEQ multiplex PCR, and TCRdb holds only the in-frame ones, with some missing. The sample contains a few thousand clones, 65% to 90% of which appear only once. The chain carries TRBV10-2 and TRBJ2-2; the D call may be TRBD1 or TRBD2 (7 bases each). The receptor comes from an adult who received the influenza vaccine. Here the sequenced sample was CXCR5+ CD38- circulating T follicular helper cells from blood, taken on the day of influenza vaccination. Noted subset: circulating Tfh, non-naive CD4+CXCR5+PD-1+ (ICOS+CD38+ or ICOS-CD38-). For the CDR3, the DNA is TGCGCCAGCTTCGAGACAGGGAGGGACGGGGAGCTGTTTTTT. It translates to CASFETGRDGELFF.